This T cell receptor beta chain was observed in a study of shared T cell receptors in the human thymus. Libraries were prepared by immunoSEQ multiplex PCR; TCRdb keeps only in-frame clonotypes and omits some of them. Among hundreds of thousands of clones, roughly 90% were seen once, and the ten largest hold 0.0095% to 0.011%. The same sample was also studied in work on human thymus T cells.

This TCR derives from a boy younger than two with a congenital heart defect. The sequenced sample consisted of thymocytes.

The CDR3 is CASSTKDRALAKNIQYF. CDR3 coding DNA: TGTGCCAGCAGTACTAAGGACAGAGCGCTAGCCAAAAACATTCAGTACTTC. V gene TRBV28 combines with J gene TRBJ2-4; a possible D gene is TRBD1 (6 bases). The CDR3 is 17 amino acids. V lost 5 bases, J lost 0 bases, and 17 bases lay in between. Germline V gene lookup returns CDR1 MDHEN and CDR2 SYDVKM.